A single sample gave rise to the 21 T cell receptor beta chains below, sequenced in a study of cytomegalovirus exposure and HLA in healthy donors. The PCR contained 60 Vbeta and 13 Jbeta primers. Repertoires were generated with immunoSEQ multiplex PCR, while TCRdb's copy carries only in-frame clones and drops some. The table has 150,000 to 200,000 clones, roughly 80% seen once; the top ten hold roughly 8.2%. The specimen sequenced was PBMCs. The receptors derive from a woman aged 40 to 50 in good health and CMV-seropositive.

This clone has a single count. The chain recombines TRBV2 with TRBJ2-1; TRBD2 matches 8 bases. Per the germline V gene, CDR1 is SNHLY and CDR2 is FYNNEI. J lost 6 bases, V lost 4 bases, and 8 bases had no gene match. This CDR3 comprises 15 residues. CDR3 coding DNA: TGTGCCAGCAGTGCCTTAGCGGGACTAATCAATGAGCAGTTCTTC. It is translated as CASSALAGLINEQFF.

In the case of this clone: Sequence at one end of the junction differs from germline and may be a read error. The sample holds other DNA sequences that translate to the same CDR3. This chain joins TRBV4-1 and TRBJ1-1, with 10 bases aligning to TRBD1. This CDR3 is built from 19 residues. Germline V gene data show CDR1 as MGHRA and CDR2 as YSYEKL. The CDR3 region has the DNA TGCGCCAGTAGCCAAGATGGGCCTGTAACATTGTGGGGACAGGGGAGGGCTTTCTTT. This codes for CASSQDGPVTLWGQGRAFF.

The V and J genes are TRBV20-1 and TRBJ1-1; D uncertain. Trimming pared 0 bases from V and 8 bases from J, leaving 7 bases between. The CDR3 runs 11 residues. Per the germline V gene, CDR1 is DFQATT and CDR2 is SNEGSKA (reference sequence). Here the CDR3 DNA reads TGCAGTGCTAGAGACGTTAAAGAAGCTTTCTTT. Translating it yields CSARDVKEAFF.

The gene calls are TRBV4-1 and TRBJ1-2; D not resolved. Trimming shortened V by 2 bases and J by 2 bases, and 12 bases separated the two germline ends. Per the germline V gene, CDR1 is MGHRA and CDR2 is YSYEKL. The CDR3 contains 15 residues. The CDR3 DNA is TGCGCCAGCAGCCAACGCGAGGAGCCGAACTATGGCTACACCTTC. Protein: CASSQREEPNYGYTF.

The V call is TRBV28, the J call TRBJ2-1; 9 nucleotides line up with TRBD1. The germline gives CDR1 MDHEN, CDR2 SYDVKM. The J segment lost 13 bases and the V segment lost 2 bases, leaving 12 bases of the junction unmatched. CDR3 length: 15 amino acids. This CDR3 is CASSLGPGTGQAQFF. The CDR3 bases are TGTGCCAGCAGTTTAGGTCCCGGGACAGGGCAGGCCCAGTTCTTC.

The chain uses TRBV2 and TRBJ1-2, with 7 positions matching TRBD1. CDR1 is SNHLY and CDR2 is FYNNEI in the germline V gene. V was pared by 10 bases and J by 7 bases, with 9 bases of the junction left unmatched. This CDR3 contains 12 residues. CDR3 coding DNA: TGTGCCACGAAGGAGACAGGGCCTGGCTACACCTTC. Amino acids: CATKETGPGYTF.

The rearrangement uses TRBV5-5 and TRBJ2-5; 9 nucleotides match TRBD1. V shed 2 bases, J shed 3 bases, and the junction held 2 bases outside the gene matches. This CDR3 comprises 14 residues. CDR1 is SGHKS, CDR2 YYEKEE, per germline (reference sequence). The CDR3 loop reads CASSFGDREETQYF. CDR3 nucleotides: TGTGCCAGCAGCTTTGGGGACAGGGAAGAGACCCAGTACTTC. Using reference TRBV5-5 and TRBJ2-5 for the parts outside the CDR3, the full variable domain is DAGVTQSPTHLIKTRGQQVTLRCSPISGHKSVSWYQQVLGQGPQFIFQYYEKEERGRGNFPDRFSARQFPNYSSELNVNALLLGDSALYLCASSFGDREETQYFGPGTRLLVL.

This clone was observed a single time. Written as DNA, the CDR3 is TGTGCCAGCAGCCCAATGGGTGTGAGGGAGACCCAGTACTTC. This gives the protein CASSPMGVRETQYF. The V and J genes are TRBV7-9 and TRBJ2-5; D is unclear. The V and J ends lost 5 bases and 5 bases respectively, with 15 bases between them. The CDR3 length is 14 residues. Germline assignment: CDR1 SEHNR and CDR2 FQNEAQ (reference sequence). Full variable domain (rest looked up from reference TRBV7-9 and TRBJ2-5): DTGVSQNPRHKITKRGQNVTFRCDPISEHNRLYWYRQTLGQGPEFLTYFQNEAQLEKSRLLSDRFSAERPKGSFSTLEIQRTEQGDSAMYLCASSPMGVRETQYFGPGTRLLVL.

The table lists this clone with a count of one. The gene calls are TRBV4-3 and TRBJ2-2; 8 bases line up with TRBD2. J was trimmed by 1 base and V by 1 base; bases with no gene match: 11. The CDR3 length is 19 residues. Germline CDR1 and CDR2: LGHNA and YSLEER. The CDR3 nucleotides read TGCGCCAGCAGCCAAGGTGGAGTATGGCTAGCGGGGAACACCGGGGAGCTGTTTTTT. Protein product: CASSQGGVWLAGNTGELFF.

The chain combines TRBV5-4 with TRBJ2-5, with unresolved D. In germline, CDR1 is SGHNT, CDR2 YYREEE (reference sequence). V lost 1 base and J lost 0, with 4 bases in between. The CDR3 has 13 residues. CDR3 nucleotide sequence: TGTGCCAGCAGCTTGTCTCACCAAGAGACCCAGTACTTC. This translates into CASSLSHQETQYF.

The chain is built from TRBV9 and TRBJ2-7; tentative D call: TRBD1 (6 bases). This CDR3 spans 14 amino acids. Germline V gene data show CDR1 as SGDLS and CDR2 as YYNGEE. Trimming removed 0 bases from V and 2 bases from J, with 9 bases in between. This CDR3 is CASSVGGGTYEQYF. In nucleotides, the CDR3 is TGTGCCAGCAGCGTAGGAGGGGGAACCTACGAGCAGTACTTC.

The chain has TRBV2 and TRBJ2-2; no definite D call. This CDR3 comprises 12 residues. The germline gives CDR1 SNHLY, CDR2 FYNNEI. V was trimmed by 9 bases and J by 3 bases, leaving 8 bases between them. This CDR3 reads CASAMDTGELFF. The CDR3 DNA sequence: TGTGCCAGTGCGATGGACACCGGGGAGCTGTTTTTT.

This clone was recorded only once. This sequence joins TRBV5-4 and TRBJ1-1, with 12 bases identical to TRBD1. This CDR3 is 15 amino acids long. Germline CDR1 and CDR2: SGHNT and YYREEE (reference sequence). V dropped 4 bases and J dropped 4; count of bases not matched to a gene: 5. CDR3 nucleotide sequence: TGTGCCAGCAGCAGGGGACAGGGGGCGGTCACTGAAGCTTTCTTT. This encodes CASSRGQGAVTEAFF.

The chain couples TRBV5-1 to TRBJ2-7; the match to TRBD1 covers 8 bases. Germline V lookup: CDR1 SGHRS, CDR2 YFSETQ. Trimming took 7 bases from V and 0 from J; bases not matched to a gene: 3. CDR3 length: 13 amino acids. As DNA, the CDR3 is TGCGCCAGCGGGACAGGAATCTCCTACGAGCAGTACTTC. Residues: CASGTGISYEQYF.

This clone turned up a few times. The V call is TRBV2, the J call TRBJ1-1; D may be TRBD1 (5 bases). This CDR3 has 16 residues. Germline V gives CDR1 SNHLY, CDR2 FYNNEI. Trimming took off 3 bases at V and 5 bases at J, with 19 bases between the two ends. CDR3: CASSESRGAGGTEAFF. Written as DNA, the CDR3 is TGTGCCAGCAGTGAGAGTCGGGGCGCGGGGGGGACTGAAGCTTTCTTT. The full variable domain, in which reference TRBV2 and TRBJ1-1 provide the parts outside the CDR3, is EPEVTQTPSHQVTQMGQEVILRCVPISNHLYFYWYRQILGQKVEFLVSFYNNEISEKSEIFDDQFSVERPDGSNFTLKIRSTKLEDSAMYFCASSESRGAGGTEAFFGQGTRLTVV.

The chain recombines TRBV7-9 with TRBJ1-5; D may be TRBD1 (6 bases). CDR3 size: 13 residues. V lost 3 bases to trimming and J lost 6 bases, with 9 bases between them. Germline loops: CDR1 SEHNR, CDR2 FQNEAQ (reference sequence). CDR3 region: CASSFGGSQPQHF. Written as DNA, the CDR3 is TGTGCCAGCAGCTTTGGGGGCAGTCAGCCCCAGCATTTT.

The rearrangement links TRBV6-6 to TRBJ1-5, with D perhaps matching TRBD1 (5 bases). Germline assignment: CDR1 MNHNY and CDR2 SVGAGI (reference sequence). The CDR3 runs 13 residues. V lost 2 bases and J lost 11, with 13 bases in between. The CDR3 reads CASSYGATGAQHF. Here the CDR3 DNA reads TGTGCCAGCAGTTACGGGGCTACCGGAGCCCAGCATTTT.

The chain joins TRBV29-1 to TRBJ2-7; D unresolved. V lost 7 bases and J lost 0, with 10 bases in between. This CDR3 comprises 12 residues. CDR1 and CDR2 from the germline V gene are SQVTM and ANQGSEA. CDR3 loop: CSAPSGSYEQYF. CDR3 coding DNA: TGCAGCGCCCCATCCGGCTCCTACGAGCAGTACTTC.

The V call is TRBV7-9, the J call TRBJ1-2, with D perhaps TRBD1 (5 bases). CDR1 and CDR2 from the germline V gene are SEHNR and FQNEAQ (reference sequence). V dropped 0 bases and J dropped 4 bases, with 15 bases sitting between them. The CDR3 consists of 16 residues. The CDR3 DNA is TGTGCCAGCAGCTTAGCGAGGGGAGGGGTTCTCTATGGCTACACCTTC. It codes for CASSLARGGVLYGYTF.

The chain uses TRBV21-1 and TRBJ2-1; the table gives TRBD2 as D, unverified against the DNA. TRBV21-1 is labeled a pseudogene. The CDR3 covers 21 residues. The CDR3 DNA reads as TGTGCCAGCAGCAAAAAACGACCATGTCTGGCTAGCGGGAGGGCCCTCAATGAGCAGTTCTTC. It codes for CASSKKRPCLASGRALNEQFF.

J is TRBJ1-5 and V is TRBV10-2; maybe TRBD1 (5 bases). Germline CDR1 is WSHSY and CDR2 is SAAADI. The CDR3 is 14 residues long. The V end lost 4 bases, the J end lost 4 bases, and 11 bases lay between the germline ends. DNA for the CDR3: TGCGCCAGCAGTGTGGCAGGGTCGAATCAGCCCCAGCATTTT. This sequence encodes CASSVAGSNQPQHF.